Included here is one TCR beta chain sequence, with context. The PCR made use of 60 Vbeta and 13 Jbeta primers. Repertoires were generated with immunoSEQ multiplex PCR, while TCRdb's copy carries only in-frame clones and drops some. Here the sample spans 80,000 or so clones, roughly 82% being singletons. These data belong to a study of cytomegalovirus exposure and HLA in healthy donors. Germline V gene data show CDR1 as SGHKS and CDR2 as YYEKEE (reference sequence). Trimming shortened V by 3 bases and J by 1 base, and 14 bases separated the two germline ends. The CDR3 consists of 16 residues. What was sequenced was PBMCs. The J gene is TRBJ1-5, the V gene TRBV5-5; D might be TRBD1 (6 bases). This TCR was recovered from a male donor in good health and CMV-seropositive. This CDR3 reads CASSSQGRSSNQPQHF. CDR3 sequence (DNA): TGTGCCAGCAGCTCACAGGGAAGGTCCAGCAATCAGCCCCAGCATTTT.